The clone carrying this T cell receptor (beta chain) was found a few times. The record originates from a study of blood T cell repertoires in COVID-19. Across the whole study: From the United States, Italy and Spain came samples of acute and convalescent COVID-19. The cDNA or gDNA used as material had been derived from T cells, B-cell-depleted T cells, or PBMCs.

Per the original methods: Cell counts per sample came from amplifying reference gene primers. Sequenced by immunoSEQ multiplex PCR; TCRdb stores in-frame clones only, minus some. V, J and clone size are taken as reported in that table, and D and trimming were inferred from the DNA itself. This table holds some 250,000 clones, more than 70% found once. With 0 bases removed from V and 6 bases from J, the gap between germline ends came to 18 bases. The CDR3 is 17 amino acids. Germline V gene data show CDR1 as MGHRA and CDR2 as YSYEKL. Sequencing used peripheral blood. The clonotype originates from a man aged 35 to 55 with active or convalescent COVID-19. This chain connects TRBV4-1 to TRBJ1-5; perhaps TRBD1 as D (5 bases). The CDR3, as DNA: TGCGCCAGCAGCCAAGAAAGGTGGGTAGGGGAAGCTCAGCCCCAGCATTTT. Translating gives CASSQERWVGEAQPQHF.